These 8 T cell receptor beta chains originate from one sample sequenced in a study of cytomegalovirus exposure and HLA in healthy donors. PCR amplification relied on 60 Vbeta primers (plus 13 Jbeta primers). The method was immunoSEQ multiplex PCR; TCRdb's version includes in-frame clones alone and lacks a portion of them. This sample has around 78,000 clones, with roughly 63% found just once. Input material: PBMCs. The receptors derive from a man aged 30 to 45 in good health and CMV-seropositive.

This clone has only a few counts. The chain couples TRBV30 to TRBJ2-5; TRBD1 matches at 8 bases. The CDR3 spans 14 residues. The V gene's germline CDR1 is GTSNPN and CDR2 SVGIG (reference sequence). The junction had 8 bases not matched to a gene; V was cut back by 3 bases and J by 5 bases. This chain's CDR3 is CAWRGLTGVETQYF. The CDR3 bases are TGTGCCTGGAGGGGACTGACAGGGGTGGAGACCCAGTACTTC.

The chain joins TRBV5-1 to TRBJ2-5; D is unresolved. The CDR3 spans 15 residues. Deletions cut 4 bases from V and 4 bases from J, with 17 bases between. Germline V gives CDR1 SGHRS, CDR2 YFSETQ. The CDR3 DNA reads as TGCGCCAGCAGCCGATCACGCGAGATACGAGAGACCCAGTACTTC. It encodes CASSRSREIRETQYF.

The chain couples TRBV23-1 to TRBJ2-7, with D tentatively TRBD2 (5 bases). TRBV23-1 is an ORF; its function is uncertain. CDR3 length: 13 amino acids. The V gene lost 7 bases and the J gene lost 0 bases, with 10 bases spanning the gap. The CDR3 region is CASIWESSYEQYF. CDR3 in DNA: TGCGCCAGCATTTGGGAGAGCTCCTACGAGCAGTACTTC.

This chain links TRBV11-3 with TRBJ2-6; D gene uncertain. V gave up 1 base and J gave up 1 base, with 8 bases separating them. The CDR3 loop spans 16 amino acids. CDR1 SGHNT and CDR2 YENEEA come from the germline V gene. CDR3 coding DNA: TGTGCCAGCAGCTTAGGTCCCAAATCTGGGGCCAACGTCCTGACTTTC. Protein product: CASSLGPKSGANVLTF.

The rearrangement links TRBV27 to TRBJ2-7, with a weak D call TRBD2 (5 bases). The length of the CDR3 is 17 residues. V was clipped by 5 bases and J by 7 bases, with 27 bases between them. Germline V lookup: CDR1 MNHEY, CDR2 SMNVEV (reference sequence). The CDR3 DNA reads TGTGCCAGCAGTCCATTCCAGACAAATCACCAAGCGGCGGAGCAGTACTTC. Residues: CASSPFQTNHQAAEQYF.

This rearrangement joins TRBV21-1 to TRBJ2-7; the table names TRBD1, a call not compared with the DNA. TRBV21-1 is a pseudogene. The CDR3 extends over 22 amino acids. The CDR3 protein is CASSRERPQKTSIDRSRYEQYF. The DNA of the CDR3 is TGTGCCAGCAGCAGGGAGCGTCCCCAAAAAACTTCAATCGACAGGTCGCGATACGAGCAGTACTTC.

The V and J genes are TRBV28 and TRBJ2-5, with unresolved D. The ends were cut back, 5 bases at V and 5 bases at J, with 6 bases in the middle. This CDR3 spans 11 amino acids. Germline-derived CDR1 and CDR2 are MDHEN and SYDVKM. This chain's CDR3 is CASSTEETQYF. CDR3 DNA sequence: TGTGCCAGCAGTACTGAGGAGACCCAGTACTTC.

The chain recombines TRBV28 with TRBJ2-7; D unresolved. In germline, CDR1 is MDHEN, CDR2 SYDVKM. V was pared by 5 bases and J by 2 bases, with 13 bases between. This CDR3 region has 14 residues. CDR3 protein: CASSPNQVAYEQYF. CDR3 DNA: TGTGCCAGCAGTCCCAATCAGGTAGCCTACGAGCAGTACTTC.